These 25 T cell receptor beta chains were all obtained from the same sample, sequenced in a study of cytomegalovirus exposure and HLA in healthy donors. The primer mix had 60 Vbeta and 13 Jbeta primers. TCRdb's copy holds only in-frame clones and misses some; the assay was immunoSEQ multiplex PCR. This sample has under 150,000 clones, with 78% found just once. Source material: PBMCs. Receptors were obtained from a male donor in good health and CMV-seronegative.

V and J are TRBV4-2 and TRBJ2-6; no clear D gene. CDR3 size: 14 residues. V lost 6 bases to trimming and J lost 0 bases, with 6 bases between them. CDR1 and CDR2 from the germline V gene are LGHNA and YNFKEQ. As DNA, the CDR3 is TGTGCCAGCAGGTCCAGCTCTGGGGCCAACGTCCTGACTTTC. It is translated as CASRSSSGANVLTF.

The V call is TRBV7-3, the J call TRBJ2-3; 10 nucleotides line up with TRBD2. J lost 2 bases, V lost 5 bases, and 4 bases had no gene match. CDR1 and CDR2 from the germline V gene are SGHTA and FQGTGA. This CDR3 has 15 residues. CDR3 DNA sequence: TGTGCCAGCAGCCGGACTAGCGGAGACACAGATACGCAGTATTTT. Residues: CASSRTSGDTDTQYF.

The chain uses TRBV30 and TRBJ2-4, with TRBD1 identical over 9 bases. V was clipped by 8 bases and J by 9 bases; unmatched bases: 2. This CDR3 region has 10 residues. The germline V gene has CDR1 GTSNPN and CDR2 SVGIG (reference sequence). CDR3 DNA sequence: TGTGCCACAGGGGGCGGCATTCAGTACTTC. Its protein is CATGGGIQYF.

The table lists this clone with a count of one. The chain employs TRBV25-1 and TRBJ2-2, with D perhaps TRBD2 (7 bases). Germline V lookup: CDR1 MGHDK, CDR2 SYGVNS. V was trimmed by 11 bases and J by 3 bases, leaving 16 bases between them. The CDR3 runs 14 residues. The CDR3 reads CASGGTTHTGELFF. CDR3 DNA sequence: TGTGCCTCCGGGGGGACAACCCACACCGGGGAGCTGTTTTTT.

This chain links TRBV4-1 with TRBJ1-2; possibly TRBD1 for D (6 bases). The CDR3 spans 15 residues. Trimming took off 0 bases at V and 6 bases at J, with 14 bases between the two ends. Germline CDR1 MGHRA, CDR2 YSYEKL. The CDR3 region has the DNA TGCGCCAGCAGCCAAGAAACAGGGCGGGGGCATGGCTACACCTTC. It specifies CASSQETGRGHGYTF.

The chain recombines TRBV5-4 with TRBJ1-3, with D tentatively TRBD1 (6 bases). The CDR3 runs to 17 residues. Per germline, CDR1 SGHNT and CDR2 YYREEE (reference sequence). Trimming shortened V by 0 bases and J by 0 bases, and 13 bases separated the two germline ends. The DNA of the CDR3 is TGTGCCAGCAGCTTGGTGGGGGCAGGGCTCTCTGGAAACACCATATATTTT. Amino acids: CASSLVGAGLSGNTIYF.

This chain links TRBV4-3 with TRBJ2-7; D gene ambiguous. This CDR3 has 15 residues. The germline V and J ends were trimmed by 0 bases and 0 bases, with 9 bases remaining between them. From germline, CDR1 is LGHNA and CDR2 YSLEER. The CDR3 protein is CASSQEGTGSYEQYF. The CDR3 nucleotides read TGCGCCAGCAGCCAAGAGGGCACCGGCTCCTACGAGCAGTACTTC.

The J gene is TRBJ2-7, the V gene TRBV4-1; 12 nucleotides line up with TRBD2. Germline V gene lookup returns CDR1 MGHRA and CDR2 YSYEKL. Trimming removed 4 bases from V and 7 bases from J; junction bases left unmatched: 8. CDR3 length equals 15 residues. CDR3 DNA: TGCGCCAGCAGCCCGACTAGCGGGAGCCGGGGGGAGCAGTACTTC. It yields the protein CASSPTSGSRGEQYF.

This sequence joins TRBV6-5 and TRBJ1-5; no clear D gene. Trimming left V 4 bases short and J 3 bases short, with 10 bases between. This CDR3 contains 14 residues. CDR1 MNHEY and CDR2 SVGAGI come from the germline V gene. The CDR3 region has the DNA TGTGCCAGCAGTTCCCAGGTTAACAATCAGCCCCAGCATTTT. Encoded protein: CASSSQVNNQPQHF.

The CDR3 here is CASTRDKINYGYTF. CDR3 coding DNA: TGTGCCAGCACCCGGGACAAAATTAACTATGGCTACACCTTC. J is TRBJ1-2 and V is TRBV6-5, with a possible D match to TRBD1 (6 bases). CDR1 and CDR2 from the germline V gene are MNHEY and SVGAGI. The CDR3 has 14 amino acids. V lost 7 bases and J 1 base, leaving 13 bases between the germline ends.

The chain links TRBV14 to TRBJ2-7; the match to TRBD1 covers 9 bases. The CDR3 length is 17 residues. V lost 2 bases, J lost 2 bases, and 10 bases stayed unmatched. The germline V gene has CDR1 SGHDN and CDR2 FVKESK. In DNA, the CDR3 is TGTGCCAGCAGCCAATTTACCGGGACAGGGCAAACCTACGAGCAGTACTTC. Amino acids: CASSQFTGTGQTYEQYF.

The V call is TRBV30, the J call TRBJ2-7; tentatively, D is TRBD1 (5 bases). Germline values: CDR1 GTSNPN, CDR2 SVGIG (reference sequence). V shed 3 bases and J shed 3 bases, with 9 bases lying between them. The CDR3 length is 12 residues. The DNA of the CDR3 is TGTGCCTGGAGGCCCGACAGCTACGAGCAGTACTTC. As protein: CAWRPDSYEQYF.

This clone was counted only a few times. The chain carries TRBV9 and TRBJ2-1; tentatively, D is TRBD2 (6 bases). CDR1 SGDLS and CDR2 YYNGEE come from the germline V gene. CDR3 length equals 19 residues. Trimming stripped 2 bases from V and 4 bases from J, with 25 bases between. CDR3 protein: CASSVARVAASYRYNEQFF. The CDR3 nucleotides read TGTGCCAGCAGCGTCGCCAGGGTAGCGGCGTCCTATCGGTACAATGAGCAGTTCTTC.

The chain couples TRBV30 to TRBJ1-1, with D possibly TRBD1 on 5 matching bases. Germline lookup yields CDR1 GTSNPN and CDR2 SVGIG (reference sequence). With 2 bases removed from V and 1 base from J, the gap between germline ends came to 14 bases. The CDR3 runs 15 residues. The CDR3 DNA sequence: TGTGCCTGGAGTAATGTTGGGGCAGAGAACACTGAAGCTTTCTTT. Translated: CAWSNVGAENTEAFF.

As for this clone: The junction departs from germline at one end; a sequencing error may be responsible. V and J are TRBV19 and TRBJ1-5; 7 bases agree with TRBD1. This CDR3 has 15 amino acids. In germline, CDR1 is LNHDA, CDR2 SQIVND (reference sequence). The CDR3 DNA reads TGTCCCAGTAGTATCCAGGACAGGACTAATCAGCCCCAGCATTTT. Translated: CPSSIQDRTNQPQHF.

This clone was counted only a few times. The J gene is TRBJ1-4, the V gene TRBV15, with 7 nucleotides matching TRBD1. Germline assignment: CDR1 LNHNV and CDR2 YYDKDF (reference sequence). V dropped 1 base and J dropped 0; count of bases not matched to a gene: 8. The CDR3 covers 18 residues. The CDR3 sequence is CATSRVGTAIPTNEKLFF. In nucleotides, the CDR3 is TGTGCCACCAGCAGAGTTGGGACAGCAATACCAACTAATGAAAAACTGTTTTTT.

Written as DNA, the CDR3 is TGTGCCAGTAGTATAGATATGTCGGAGCTTGGGGGCTACACCTTC. This encodes CASSIDMSELGGYTF. The chain has TRBV19 and TRBJ1-2, with D unclear. CDR3 length: 15 residues. V was cut by 0 bases and J by 8 bases, with 16 bases left in between. Per germline, CDR1 LNHDA and CDR2 SQIVND (reference sequence).

This clone occurred a few times. The chain employs TRBV29-1 and TRBJ2-5, with D perhaps TRBD2 (7 bases). Trimming shortened V by 3 bases and J by 5 bases, and 19 bases separated the two germline ends. The V gene's germline CDR1 is SQVTM and CDR2 ANQGSEA. CDR3 length: 15 residues. DNA of the CDR3: TGCAGCGTTGAGGGGGAGAGGGGGGGAGGCGAGACCCAGTACTTC. Translation gives CSVEGERGGGETQYF.

This chain links TRBV5-1 with TRBJ2-6; TRBD2 agrees at 12 bases. This CDR3 is 17 amino acids long. The trim removed 4 bases at V and 0 bases at J, leaving 2 bases unmatched. Germline V lookup: CDR1 SGHRS, CDR2 YFSETQ. CDR3: CASSLTSGGSGANVLTF. The CDR3 DNA sequence: TGCGCCAGCAGCCTGACTAGCGGGGGCTCTGGGGCCAACGTCCTGACTTTC.

A note on this clone: At one boundary the junction diverges from the germline segment, which might be a read error. This chain links TRBV25-1 with TRBJ1-2, with 7 positions matching TRBD1. CDR1 is MGHDK, CDR2 SYGVNS, per germline. This CDR3 comprises 12 residues. This CDR3 reads CASSVRGLGYPF. CDR3 coding DNA: TGTGCCAGCAGTGTGAGGGGGCTTGGCTACCCCTTC.

The V call is TRBV5-1, the J call TRBJ1-1, with a tentative D call TRBD1 (6 bases). V was pared by 0 bases and J by 0 bases, with 12 bases between. Germline CDR1 reads SGHRS; CDR2 reads YFSETQ. CDR3 size: 16 residues. The CDR3 DNA reads as TGCGCCAGCAGCTTGGTTCCAGGGGCCATGAACACTGAAGCTTTCTTT. Translation gives CASSLVPGAMNTEAFF. Full variable domain (remainder filled in from reference TRBV5-1 and TRBJ1-1): KAGVTQTPRYLIKTRGQQVTLSCSPISGHRSVSWYQQTPGQGLQFLFEYFSETQRNKGNFPGRFSGRQFSNSRSEMNVSTLELGDSALYLCASSLVPGAMNTEAFFGQGTRLTVV.

J is TRBJ1-2 and V is TRBV25-1; 12 positions match TRBD1. In germline, CDR1 is MGHDK, CDR2 SYGVNS. Trimming took 2 bases from V and 7 from J; bases not matched to a gene: 8. This CDR3 is 16 amino acids long. As DNA, the CDR3 is TGTGCCAGCAGTGAACCGGGACAGGGGGCCCTTGGTGGCTACACCTTC. Translated: CASSEPGQGALGGYTF.

This chain links TRBV4-3 with TRBJ2-6, with D uncertain. This CDR3 is built from 17 residues. Trimming cost V 1 base and J 1 base, with 11 bases left between them. From germline, CDR1 is LGHNA and CDR2 YSLEER. CDR3 nucleotides: TGCGCCAGCAGCCAAGGCAACTCCGGGTCTGGGGCCAACGTCCTGACTTTC. Protein sequence: CASSQGNSGSGANVLTF.

This chain connects TRBV4-1 to TRBJ1-2; no clear D. Germline CDR1 MGHRA, CDR2 YSYEKL. The CDR3 consists of 14 residues. Trimming stripped 1 base from V and 4 bases from J, with 10 bases between. The CDR3 DNA reads as TGCGCCAGCAGCCAAGCACGAGGGCGCTATGGCTACACCTTC. Protein sequence: CASSQARGRYGYTF.

The genes are TRBV7-3 and TRBJ1-5, with D hard to call. Germline V gene data show CDR1 as SGHTA and CDR2 as FQGTGA. V lost 4 bases and J lost 6, with 10 bases in between. The CDR3 sequence is 13 residues long. CDR3 protein: CASSSRHGQPQHF. The CDR3 DNA sequence: TGTGCCAGCAGCTCCAGACACGGTCAGCCCCAGCATTTT.